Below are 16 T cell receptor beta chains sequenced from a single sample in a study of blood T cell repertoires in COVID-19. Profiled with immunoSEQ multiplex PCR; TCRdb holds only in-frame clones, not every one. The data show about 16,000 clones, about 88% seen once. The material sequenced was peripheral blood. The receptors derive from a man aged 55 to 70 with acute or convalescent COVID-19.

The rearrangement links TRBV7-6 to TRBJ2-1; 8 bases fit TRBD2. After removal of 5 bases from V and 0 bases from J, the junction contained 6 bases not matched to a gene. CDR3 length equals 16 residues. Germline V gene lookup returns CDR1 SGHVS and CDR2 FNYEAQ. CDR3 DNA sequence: TGTGCCAGCAGCCCACTAGCGGCGAGCTCCTACAATGAGCAGTTCTTC. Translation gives CASSPLAASSYNEQFF.

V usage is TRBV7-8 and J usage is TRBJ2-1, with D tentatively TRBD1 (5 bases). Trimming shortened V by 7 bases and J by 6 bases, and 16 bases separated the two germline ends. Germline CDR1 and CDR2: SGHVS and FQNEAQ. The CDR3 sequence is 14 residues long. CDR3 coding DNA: TGTGCCAGCATCCTAGGGGTACACCTCAATGAGCAGTTCTTC. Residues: CASILGVHLNEQFF.

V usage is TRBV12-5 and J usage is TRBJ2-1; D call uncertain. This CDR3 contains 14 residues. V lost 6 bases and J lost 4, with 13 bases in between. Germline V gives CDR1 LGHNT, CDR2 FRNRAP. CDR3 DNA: TGTGCTAGTGGGCTAGAGAGGCGGTACAATGAGCAGTTCTTC. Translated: CASGLERRYNEQFF.

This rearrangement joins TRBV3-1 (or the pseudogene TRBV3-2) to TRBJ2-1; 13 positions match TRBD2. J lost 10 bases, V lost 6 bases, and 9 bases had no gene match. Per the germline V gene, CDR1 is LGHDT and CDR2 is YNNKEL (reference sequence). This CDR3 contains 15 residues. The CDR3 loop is CASSPTSGRAWEQFF. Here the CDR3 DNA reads TGTGCCAGCAGTCCTACTAGCGGGAGGGCCTGGGAGCAGTTCTTC.

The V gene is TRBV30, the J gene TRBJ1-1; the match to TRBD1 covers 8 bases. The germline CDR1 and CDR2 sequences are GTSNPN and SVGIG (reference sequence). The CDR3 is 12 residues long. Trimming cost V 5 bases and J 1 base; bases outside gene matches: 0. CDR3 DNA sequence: TGTGCCTGGGGACAGGGGAACACTGAAGCTTTCTTT. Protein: CAWGQGNTEAFF.

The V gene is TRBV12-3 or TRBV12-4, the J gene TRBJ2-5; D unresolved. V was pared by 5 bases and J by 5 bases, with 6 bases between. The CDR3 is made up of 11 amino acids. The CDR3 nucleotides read TGTGCCAGCAGTCAAGAGGAGACCCAGTACTTC. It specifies CASSQEETQYF.

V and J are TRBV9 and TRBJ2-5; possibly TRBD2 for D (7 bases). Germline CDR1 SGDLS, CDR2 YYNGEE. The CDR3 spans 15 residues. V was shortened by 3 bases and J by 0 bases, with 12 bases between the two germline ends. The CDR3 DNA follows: TGTGCCAGCAGCGCGGGGGGCGGTAACCAAGAGACCCAGTACTTC. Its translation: CASSAGGGNQETQYF.

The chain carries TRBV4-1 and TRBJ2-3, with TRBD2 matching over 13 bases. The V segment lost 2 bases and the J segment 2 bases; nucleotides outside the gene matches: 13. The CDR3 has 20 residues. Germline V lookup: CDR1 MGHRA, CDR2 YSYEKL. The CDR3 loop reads CASSQQVPGLAGSFTDTQYF. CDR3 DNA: TGCGCCAGCAGCCAACAAGTTCCGGGACTAGCGGGGTCCTTCACAGATACGCAGTATTTT.

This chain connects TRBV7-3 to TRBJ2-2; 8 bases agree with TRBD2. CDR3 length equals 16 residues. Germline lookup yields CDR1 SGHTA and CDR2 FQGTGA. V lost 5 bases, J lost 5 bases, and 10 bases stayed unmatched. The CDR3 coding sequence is TGTGCCAGCAGCAAAGCGGGGGCCTTGGGGACCGGGGAGCTGTTTTTT. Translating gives CASSKAGALGTGELFF.

In DNA, the CDR3 is TGTGCCAGCAGCTTAGGTGCGGGAGGGCCGGGGGGCTACAATGAGCAGTTCTTC. Translated, it gives CASSLGAGGPGGYNEQFF. The chain is built from TRBV7-2 and TRBJ2-1, with 9 positions matching TRBD2. The CDR3 contains 18 residues. J lost 3 bases, V lost 1 base, and 10 bases had no gene match. The germline V gene has CDR1 SGHTA and CDR2 FQGNSA.

In DNA form, the CDR3 reads TGTGCCATCAGGTCGGGAGGCACCGGGGAGCTGTTTTTT. Translation gives CAIRSGGTGELFF. This chain connects TRBV10-3 to TRBJ2-2, with 7 bases lining up with TRBD2. Germline V gives CDR1 ENHRY, CDR2 SYGVKD. This CDR3 contains 13 residues. Trimming cost V 6 bases and J 4 bases; bases outside gene matches: 2.

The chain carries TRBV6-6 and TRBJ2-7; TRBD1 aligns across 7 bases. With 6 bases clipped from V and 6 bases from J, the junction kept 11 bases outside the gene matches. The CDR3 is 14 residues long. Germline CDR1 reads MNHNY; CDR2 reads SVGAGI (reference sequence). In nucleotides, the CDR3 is TGTGCCAGCAGCACCCAACAGGGGTTGAGCGAGCAGTACTTC. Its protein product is CASSTQQGLSEQYF.

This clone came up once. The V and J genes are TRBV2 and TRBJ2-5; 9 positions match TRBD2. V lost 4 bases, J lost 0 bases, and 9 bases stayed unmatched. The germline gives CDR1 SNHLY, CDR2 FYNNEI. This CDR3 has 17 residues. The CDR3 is CASSGPRERGDQETQYF. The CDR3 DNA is TGTGCCAGCAGTGGCCCAAGAGAGCGGGGGGACCAAGAGACCCAGTACTTC.

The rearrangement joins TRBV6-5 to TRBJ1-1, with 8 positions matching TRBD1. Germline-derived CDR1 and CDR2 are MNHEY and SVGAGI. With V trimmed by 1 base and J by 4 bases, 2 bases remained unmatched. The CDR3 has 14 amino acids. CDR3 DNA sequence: TGTGCCAGCAGTTACTTCGACAGGGGCACTGAAGCTTTCTTT. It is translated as CASSYFDRGTEAFF.

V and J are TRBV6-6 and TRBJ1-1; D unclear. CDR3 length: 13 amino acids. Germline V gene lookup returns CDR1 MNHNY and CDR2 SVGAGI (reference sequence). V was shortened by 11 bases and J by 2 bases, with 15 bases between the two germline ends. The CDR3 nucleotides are TGTGCCTCCACAGCTAATCTCAACACTGAAGCTTTCTTT. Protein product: CASTANLNTEAFF.

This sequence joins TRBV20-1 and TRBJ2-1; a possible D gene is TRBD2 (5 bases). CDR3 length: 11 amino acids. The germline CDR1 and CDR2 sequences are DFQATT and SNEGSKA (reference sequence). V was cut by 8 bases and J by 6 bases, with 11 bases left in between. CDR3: CSPRGINEQFF. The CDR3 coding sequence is TGCAGTCCTCGGGGAATCAATGAGCAGTTCTTC.